These T cell receptor beta chains were read from a single sample in a study of cytomegalovirus exposure and HLA in healthy donors. Assay: immunoSEQ multiplex PCR; the TCRdb copy retains only in-frame clones and omits some. There are around 180,000 clones in the sample; more than 60% occur only once, and 1.4% lies in the top ten. What was sequenced was PBMCs. Receptor source: a woman in her thirties in good health and CMV-seropositive. The CDR3 runs from the conserved cysteine through the conserved F or W. Each record gives: CDR3 length, D gene, V gene, clone size, J gene, CDR3 protein, CDR3 DNA. D genes are given only for firm matches. A clone size is listed for some rows: how often the clone was seen (once, few, many), or a class if it is expanded.

length: 15
D: .
V: TRBV27
size: .
J: TRBJ1-3
CDR3: CASSLGGTFGNTIYF
DNA: TGTGCCAGCAGTTTGGGAGGGACTTTTGGAAACACCATATATTTT

length: 14
D: .
V: TRBV11-2
size: .
J: TRBJ1-3
CDR3: CASSLGIVGNTIYF
DNA: TGTGCCAGCAGCTTAGGAATAGTTGGAAACACCATATATTTT

length: 15
D: .
V: TRBV5-6
size: .
J: TRBJ1-5
CDR3: CASSSGTPSNQPQHF
DNA: TGTGCCAGCAGCTCCGGGACACCAAGCAATCAGCCCCAGCATTTT

length: 15
D: TRBD1
V: TRBV5-5
size: .
J: TRBJ2-7
CDR3: CASSLVGTGDYEQYF
DNA: TGTGCCAGCAGCTTGGTTGGGACAGGGGACTACGAGCAGTACTTC

length: 18
D: TRBD1
V: TRBV11-2
size: .
J: TRBJ2-5
CDR3: CASSVRRGFTGVAETQYF
DNA: TGTGCCAGCAGTGTCCGACGTGGGTTTACAGGGGTTGCAGAGACCCAGTACTTC

length: 13
D: .
V: TRBV25-1
size: .
J: TRBJ1-2
CDR3: CASSRGVRGGYTF
DNA: TGTGCCAGCAGCCGCGGGGTAAGGGGTGGCTACACCTTC

length: 15
D: TRBD2
V: TRBV6-5
size: .
J: TRBJ2-1
CDR3: CASWGLAGGGNEQFF
DNA: TGTGCCAGCTGGGGACTAGCGGGAGGGGGCAATGAGCAGTTCTTC

length: 16
D: TRBD1
V: TRBV19
size: .
J: TRBJ2-7
CDR3: CASSIDVGTGGFEQYF
DNA: TGTGCCAGTAGTATAGACGTGGGGACAGGGGGATTCGAGCAGTACTTC

length: 16
D: TRBD2
V: TRBV6-6
size: .
J: TRBJ2-1
CDR3: CASSSPGASGRPEQFF
DNA: TGTGCCAGCAGTTCCCCTGGAGCGAGCGGGAGACCTGAGCAGTTCTTC

length: 15
D: TRBD2
V: TRBV5-1
size: .
J: TRBJ2-1
CDR3: CASSRRAGGPNEQFF
DNA: TGCGCCAGCAGTCGCCGGGCGGGAGGGCCCAATGAGCAGTTCTTC

length: 16
D: .
V: TRBV4-3
size: .
J: TRBJ1-3
CDR3: CASSLSERGPGNTIYF
DNA: TGCGCCAGCAGCCTATCCGAAAGGGGCCCTGGAAACACCATATATTTT

length: 14
D: TRBD1
V: TRBV27
size: .
J: TRBJ2-7
CDR3: CASSLSGTGYEQYF
DNA: TGTGCCAGCAGTTTATCCGGGACAGGGTACGAGCAGTACTTC

length: 16
D: TRBD2
V: TRBV28
size: .
J: TRBJ2-1
CDR3: CASSLSLAGVRGEQFF
DNA: TGTGCCAGCAGTTTATCACTAGCGGGAGTCCGCGGGGAGCAGTTCTTC

length: 14
D: TRBD2
V: TRBV30
size: .
J: TRBJ2-7
CDR3: CAWNLLAGVGEQYF
DNA: TGTGCCTGGAACCTACTAGCGGGAGTTGGCGAGCAGTACTTC

length: 15
D: TRBD1
V: TRBV6-1
size: .
J: TRBJ1-4
CDR3: CASSEAMTGGTKLFF
DNA: TGTGCCAGCAGTGAAGCGATGACAGGGGGCACGAAACTGTTTTTT

length: 12
D: TRBD1
V: TRBV29-1
size: .
J: TRBJ2-3
CDR3: CSDRGRADTQYF
DNA: TGCAGCGACAGGGGGCGGGCAGATACGCAGTATTTT

length: 15
D: TRBD1
V: TRBV10-3
size: .
J: TRBJ2-2
CDR3: CAIRSADRDTGELFF
DNA: TGTGCCATCAGATCCGCGGACAGGGACACCGGGGAGCTGTTTTTT

length: 13
D: .
V: TRBV19
size: .
J: TRBJ1-1
CDR3: CASSIEQASRSFF
DNA: TGTGCCAGTAGTATAGAACAGGCGTCCAGATCTTTCTTT

length: 16
D: .
V: TRBV6-1
size: .
J: TRBJ2-3
CDR3: CASSEWGEASTDTQYF
DNA: TGTGCCAGCAGTGAATGGGGGGAGGCAAGCACAGATACGCAGTATTTT

length: 14
D: .
V: TRBV30
size: .
J: TRBJ1-2
CDR3: CAYRDPSRGYGYTF
DNA: TGTGCCTACCGGGACCCTTCGCGGGGCTATGGCTACACCTTC

length: 14
D: .
V: TRBV11-3
size: .
J: TRBJ2-2
CDR3: CASSIGTNTGELFF
DNA: TGTGCCAGCAGCATCGGGACTAACACCGGGGAGCTGTTTTTT

length: 15
D: TRBD2
V: TRBV2
size: few
J: TRBJ2-3
CDR3: CASSPLAASTDTQYF
DNA: TGTGCCAGCAGTCCCCTAGCGGCTAGCACAGATACGCAGTATTTT

length: 13
D: TRBD1
V: TRBV19
size: few
J: TRBJ2-3
CDR3: CASDRGGVDTQYF
DNA: TGTGCCAGCGACAGGGGAGGTGTGGATACGCAGTATTTT

length: 14
D: TRBD1
V: TRBV4-2
size: .
J: TRBJ2-7
CDR3: CASSLSTGRNEQYF
DNA: TGTGCCAGCAGCCTTTCGACAGGGAGAAACGAGCAGTACTTC

length: 14
D: TRBD2
V: TRBV7-6
size: .
J: TRBJ2-7
CDR3: CASSLGGGSYEQYF
DNA: TGTGCCAGCAGCTTAGGCGGGGGCTCCTACGAGCAGTACTTC

length: 14
D: .
V: TRBV14
size: .
J: TRBJ2-3
CDR3: CASSYGHKGDTQYF
DNA: TGTGCCAGCAGTTACGGACACAAGGGTGATACGCAGTATTTT

length: 14
D: .
V: TRBV5-6
size: .
J: TRBJ1-1
CDR3: CASSIRQLNTEAFF
DNA: TGTGCCAGCAGCATAAGACAGTTGAACACTGAAGCTTTCTTT

length: 21
D: TRBD2
V: TRBV15
size: .
J: TRBJ2-2
CDR3: CATSRDPHTDGEGGSTGELFF
DNA: TGTGCCACCAGCAGAGACCCCCACACAGATGGGGAGGGCGGGAGCACCGGGGAGCTGTTTTTT

length: 16
D: TRBD1
V: TRBV28
size: .
J: TRBJ1-5
CDR3: CASSSSGTGGHQPQHF
DNA: TGTGCCAGCAGTTCATCCGGGACAGGGGGCCATCAGCCCCAGCATTTT

length: 15
D: TRBD1
V: TRBV28
size: .
J: TRBJ1-5
CDR3: CASGGQGPLDQPQHF
DNA: TGTGCCAGCGGGGGACAGGGTCCCTTAGATCAGCCCCAGCATTTT

length: 15
D: TRBD1
V: TRBV5-4
size: few
J: TRBJ2-7
CDR3: CASSGTGTGGYEQYF
DNA: TGTGCCAGCAGCGGGACCGGGACAGGGGGCTACGAGCAGTACTTC

length: 17
D: TRBD2
V: TRBV9
size: .
J: TRBJ2-3
CDR3: CASSVVPASGTSDTQYF
DNA: TGTGCCAGCAGCGTAGTCCCGGCTAGCGGGACATCAGATACGCAGTATTTT

length: 15
D: TRBD2
V: TRBV10-1
size: .
J: TRBJ2-7
CDR3: CASSEGLAGGYEQYF
DNA: TGCGCCAGCAGTGAAGGGCTAGCGGGAGGATACGAGCAGTACTTC

length: 12
D: .
V: TRBV11-3
size: few
J: TRBJ1-1
CDR3: CASSRGDPEAFF
DNA: TGTGCCAGCAGCCGGGGGGACCCTGAAGCTTTCTTT

length: 15
D: TRBD2
V: TRBV2
size: .
J: TRBJ2-7
CDR3: CASSPRTSGSYEQYF
DNA: TGTGCCAGCAGTCCTCGGACTAGCGGCTCCTACGAGCAGTACTTC

length: 15
D: TRBD2
V: TRBV7-6
size: few
J: TRBJ2-7
CDR3: CASSPTSGRPSEQYF
DNA: TGTGCCAGCAGCCCGACTAGCGGGAGGCCCAGCGAGCAGTACTTC

length: 13
D: TRBD1
V: TRBV6-5
size: .
J: TRBJ2-7
CDR3: CASSRTGPHEQYF
DNA: TGTGCCAGCAGTAGGACAGGGCCCCACGAGCAGTACTTC

length: 16
D: TRBD1
V: TRBV7-9
size: .
J: TRBJ2-7
CDR3: CASSLALGTGGYEQYF
DNA: TGTGCCAGCAGCTTAGCCTTAGGGACAGGGGGCTACGAGCAGTACTTC

length: 14
D: .
V: TRBV7-9
size: .
J: TRBJ2-5
CDR3: CASSLGLKEETQYF
DNA: TGTGCCAGCAGCTTAGGACTAAAGGAAGAGACCCAGTACTTC

length: 15
D: TRBD2
V: TRBV5-1
size: .
J: TRBJ2-4
CDR3: CASSLDATSVNIQYF
DNA: TGCGCCAGCAGCTTGGACGCAACTAGCGTAAACATTCAGTACTTC

length: 15
D: TRBD1
V: TRBV30
size: .
J: TRBJ1-3
CDR3: CAWGRGTGSGNTIYF
DNA: TGTGCCTGGGGCAGGGGGACGGGATCTGGAAACACCATATATTTT

length: 14
D: .
V: TRBV7-3
size: .
J: TRBJ2-1
CDR3: CASSLTSAYNEQFF
DNA: TGTGCCAGCAGCTTAACTAGTGCTTACAATGAGCAGTTCTTC

length: 14
D: TRBD1
V: TRBV27
size: few
J: TRBJ1-5
CDR3: CASSNRQGFQPQHF
DNA: TGTGCCAGCAGTAACCGACAGGGGTTTCAGCCCCAGCATTTT

length: 14
D: TRBD2
V: TRBV9
size: .
J: TRBJ2-7
CDR3: CASSVLAASYEQYF
DNA: TGTGCCAGCAGCGTCCTAGCGGCCTCCTACGAGCAGTACTTC

length: 13
D: TRBD1
V: TRBV29-1
size: .
J: TRBJ1-5
CDR3: CSVVQGERQPQHF
DNA: TGCAGCGTGGTACAGGGGGAGAGGCAGCCCCAGCATTTT

length: 13
D: .
V: TRBV29-1
size: .
J: TRBJ1-3
CDR3: CSVAESSGNTIYF
DNA: TGCAGCGTTGCTGAGAGTTCTGGAAACACCATATATTTT